The 7 T cell receptor beta chains below come from one sample, sequenced in a study of blood T cell repertoires in COVID-19. Profiled with immunoSEQ multiplex PCR; TCRdb holds only in-frame clones, not every one. The sample consists of tens of thousands of clones, approximately 90% of them appearing once. Sequencing used peripheral blood. The receptors stem from a man at least 80 years old with acute or convalescent COVID-19.

CDR3 DNA: TGTGCCAGCAGTTCGGACAGGGCGGACTACGAGCAGTACTTC. Residues: CASSSDRADYEQYF. The gene calls are TRBV6-5 and TRBJ2-7; TRBD1 aligns across 8 bases. The CDR3 contains 14 residues. V shed 4 bases and J 3 bases; nucleotides not matched to a gene: 5. Germline CDR1 is MNHEY and CDR2 is SVGAGI.

The V and J genes are TRBV30 and TRBJ2-7, with D perhaps TRBD1 (6 bases). Germline lookup yields CDR1 GTSNPN and CDR2 SVGIG (reference sequence). V lost 2 bases and J 4 bases, leaving 9 bases between the germline ends. The CDR3 runs to 12 residues. CDR3 sequence reads: CAWSTQGYEQYF. The CDR3 DNA reads as TGTGCCTGGAGTACACAGGGATACGAGCAGTACTTC.

The V gene is TRBV2, the J gene TRBJ1-5; the D gene is possibly TRBD1 (5 bases). Germline CDR1 and CDR2: SNHLY and FYNNEI. V lost 6 bases to trimming and J lost 0 bases, with 12 bases between them. This CDR3 has 15 residues. The CDR3, as DNA: TGTGCCAGCAGCCCCCAGGGAAATAGCAATCAGCCCCAGCATTTT. As protein: CASSPQGNSNQPQHF.

This chain connects TRBV19 to TRBJ1-5; D uncertain. The V end was cut by 5 bases, the J end by 0 bases, with 8 bases between. The germline gives CDR1 LNHDA, CDR2 SQIVND (reference sequence). This CDR3 has 14 residues. CDR3 protein: CASSSTPSNQPQHF. CDR3 DNA: TGTGCCAGTAGTTCCACACCTAGCAATCAGCCCCAGCATTTT. The variable domain in full, completed from reference TRBV19 and TRBJ1-5, reads DGGITQSPKYLFRKEGQNVTLSCEQNLNHDAMYWYRQDPGQGLRLIYYSQIVNDFQKGDIAEGYSVSREKKESFPLTVTSAQKNPTAFYLCASSSTPSNQPQHFGDGTRLSIL.

The rearrangement uses TRBV12-5 and TRBJ2-2, with a weak D call TRBD1 (6 bases). The V and J ends lost 3 bases and 8 bases respectively, with 7 bases between them. CDR1 and CDR2 from the germline V gene are LGHNT and FRNRAP. This CDR3 region has 12 residues. The CDR3 here is CASGFRGGELFF. In DNA, the CDR3 is TGTGCTAGTGGTTTCAGGGGAGGGGAGCTGTTTTTT.

The rearrangement joins TRBV5-1 to TRBJ1-3, with D uncertain. The V gene's germline CDR1 is SGHRS and CDR2 YFSETQ. This CDR3 comprises 15 residues. V was shortened by 1 base and J by 2 bases, with 10 bases between the two germline ends. The CDR3 loop is CASSLMGDPGNTIYF. DNA of the CDR3: TGCGCCAGCAGCTTGATGGGAGATCCTGGAAACACCATATATTTT.

A single count supports this clone. The chain employs TRBV24-1 and TRBJ1-1, with 7 positions matching TRBD1. This CDR3 is 15 amino acids long. J was trimmed by 1 base and V by 5 bases; bases with no gene match: 6. Germline CDR1 is KGHDR and CDR2 is SFDVKD. CDR3 DNA sequence: TGTGCCACCAGTGCTCTTACAGGGGCGAACACTGAAGCTTTCTTT. It encodes CATSALTGANTEAFF.